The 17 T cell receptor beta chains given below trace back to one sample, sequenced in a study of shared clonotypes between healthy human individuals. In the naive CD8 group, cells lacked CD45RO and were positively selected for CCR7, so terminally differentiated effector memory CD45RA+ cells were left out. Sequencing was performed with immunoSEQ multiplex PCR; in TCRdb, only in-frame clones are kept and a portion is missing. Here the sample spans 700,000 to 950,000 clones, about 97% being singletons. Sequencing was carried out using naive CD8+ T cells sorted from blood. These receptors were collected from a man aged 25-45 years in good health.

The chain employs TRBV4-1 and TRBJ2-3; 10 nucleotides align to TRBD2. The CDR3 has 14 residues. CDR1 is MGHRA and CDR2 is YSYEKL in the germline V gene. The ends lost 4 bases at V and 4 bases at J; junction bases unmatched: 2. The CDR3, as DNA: TGCGCCAGCAGCCCTCTAGCGGGAGCAGATACGCAGTATTTT. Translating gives CASSPLAGADTQYF.

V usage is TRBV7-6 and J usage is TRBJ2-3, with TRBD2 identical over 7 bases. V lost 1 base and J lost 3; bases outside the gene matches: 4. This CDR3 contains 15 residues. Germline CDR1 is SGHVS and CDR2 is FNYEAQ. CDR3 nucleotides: TGTGCCAGCAGCTTAGTGCGGGAGATAACAGATACGCAGTATTTT. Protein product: CASSLVREITDTQYF.

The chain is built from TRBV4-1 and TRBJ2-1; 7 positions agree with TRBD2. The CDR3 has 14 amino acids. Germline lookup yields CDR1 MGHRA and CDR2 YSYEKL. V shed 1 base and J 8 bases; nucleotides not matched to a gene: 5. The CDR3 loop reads CASSQVERGDEQFF. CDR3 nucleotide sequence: TGCGCCAGCAGCCAAGTTGAGCGGGGCGATGAGCAGTTCTTC.

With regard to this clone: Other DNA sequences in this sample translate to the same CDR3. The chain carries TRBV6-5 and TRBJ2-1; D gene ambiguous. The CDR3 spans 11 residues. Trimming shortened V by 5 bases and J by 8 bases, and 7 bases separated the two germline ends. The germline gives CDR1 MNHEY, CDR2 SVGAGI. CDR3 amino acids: CASSPGDEQFF. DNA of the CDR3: TGTGCCAGCAGTCCCGGTGATGAGCAGTTCTTC.

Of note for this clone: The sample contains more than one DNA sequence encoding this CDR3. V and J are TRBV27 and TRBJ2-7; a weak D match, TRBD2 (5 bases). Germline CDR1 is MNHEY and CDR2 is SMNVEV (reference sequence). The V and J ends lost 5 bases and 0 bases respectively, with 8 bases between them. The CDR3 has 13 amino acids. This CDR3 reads CASSATSSYEQYF. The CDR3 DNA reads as TGTGCCAGCAGTGCTACTAGCTCCTACGAGCAGTACTTC.

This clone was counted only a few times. The CDR3 is CASSPWTGLLYGYTF. In DNA, the CDR3 is TGTGCCAGCAGCCCCTGGACAGGACTCCTTTATGGCTACACCTTC. The rearrangement links TRBV5-4 to TRBJ1-2, with 7 nucleotides matching TRBD1. This CDR3 contains 15 residues. CDR1 is SGHNT and CDR2 is YYREEE in the germline V gene (reference sequence). Trimming at V came to 4 bases and at J to 5 bases, leaving 11 bases not matched to a gene.

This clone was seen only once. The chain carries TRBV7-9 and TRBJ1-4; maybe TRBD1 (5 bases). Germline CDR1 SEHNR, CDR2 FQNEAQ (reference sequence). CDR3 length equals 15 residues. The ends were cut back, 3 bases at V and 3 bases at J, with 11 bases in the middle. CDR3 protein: CASSFPGNANEKLFF. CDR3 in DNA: TGTGCCAGCAGCTTCCCAGGGAATGCTAATGAAAAACTGTTTTTT.

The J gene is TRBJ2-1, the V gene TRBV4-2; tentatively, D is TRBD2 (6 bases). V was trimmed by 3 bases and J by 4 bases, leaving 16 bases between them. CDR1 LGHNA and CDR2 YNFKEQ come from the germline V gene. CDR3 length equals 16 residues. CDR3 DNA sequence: TGTGCCAGCAGCCAGGAGATCGGAGGGGCTTACAATGAGCAGTTCTTC. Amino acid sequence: CASSQEIGGAYNEQFF.

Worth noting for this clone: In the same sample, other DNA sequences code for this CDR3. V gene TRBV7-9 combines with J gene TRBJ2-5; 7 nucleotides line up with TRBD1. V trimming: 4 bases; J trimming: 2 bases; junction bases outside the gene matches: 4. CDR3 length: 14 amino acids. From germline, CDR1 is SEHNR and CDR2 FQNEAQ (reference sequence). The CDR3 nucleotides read TGTGCCAGCAGCTCCCGGGACAGACAAGAGACCCAGTACTTC. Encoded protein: CASSSRDRQETQYF.

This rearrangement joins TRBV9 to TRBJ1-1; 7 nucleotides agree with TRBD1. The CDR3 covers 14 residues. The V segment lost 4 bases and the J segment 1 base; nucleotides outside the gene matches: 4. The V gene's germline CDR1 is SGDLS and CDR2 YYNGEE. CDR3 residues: CASSWTGENTEAFF. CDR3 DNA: TGTGCCAGCAGCTGGACAGGAGAGAACACTGAAGCTTTCTTT.

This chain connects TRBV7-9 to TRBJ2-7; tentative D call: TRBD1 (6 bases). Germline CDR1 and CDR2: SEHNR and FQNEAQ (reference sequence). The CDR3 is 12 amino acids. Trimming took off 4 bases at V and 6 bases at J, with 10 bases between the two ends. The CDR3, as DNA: TGTGCCAGCAGCTCAGGACAGCCCGAGCAGTACTTC. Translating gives CASSSGQPEQYF.

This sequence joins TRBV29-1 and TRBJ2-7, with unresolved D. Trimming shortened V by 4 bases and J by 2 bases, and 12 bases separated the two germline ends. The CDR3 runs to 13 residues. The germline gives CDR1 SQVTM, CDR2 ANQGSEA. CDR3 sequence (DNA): TGCAGCGTTGCAGCAGGTACAGCCTACGAGCAGTACTTC. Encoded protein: CSVAAGTAYEQYF.

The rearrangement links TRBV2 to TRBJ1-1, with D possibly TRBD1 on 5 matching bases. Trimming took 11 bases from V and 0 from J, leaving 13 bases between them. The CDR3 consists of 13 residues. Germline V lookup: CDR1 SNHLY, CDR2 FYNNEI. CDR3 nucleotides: TGTGCCCCCATGCGGGGCATGAACACTGAAGCTTTCTTT. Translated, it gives CAPMRGMNTEAFF.

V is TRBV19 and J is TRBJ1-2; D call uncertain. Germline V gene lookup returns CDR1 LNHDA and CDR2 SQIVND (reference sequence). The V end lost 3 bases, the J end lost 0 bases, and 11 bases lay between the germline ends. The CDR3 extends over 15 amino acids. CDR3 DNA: TGTGCCAGTAGTATGTTTCAGAATCCTAACTATGGCTACACCTTC. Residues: CASSMFQNPNYGYTF.

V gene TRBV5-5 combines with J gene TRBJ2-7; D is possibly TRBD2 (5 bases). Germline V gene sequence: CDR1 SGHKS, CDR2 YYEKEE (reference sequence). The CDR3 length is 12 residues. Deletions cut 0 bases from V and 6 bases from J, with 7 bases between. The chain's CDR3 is CASSLVEGEQYF. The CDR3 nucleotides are TGTGCCAGCAGCTTGGTAGAGGGCGAGCAGTACTTC.

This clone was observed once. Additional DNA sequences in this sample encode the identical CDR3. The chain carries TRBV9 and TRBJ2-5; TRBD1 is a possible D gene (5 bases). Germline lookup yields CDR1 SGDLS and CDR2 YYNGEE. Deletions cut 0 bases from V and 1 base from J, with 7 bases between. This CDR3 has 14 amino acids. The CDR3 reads CASSVGQGQETQYF. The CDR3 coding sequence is TGTGCCAGCAGCGTAGGGCAGGGCCAAGAGACCCAGTACTTC.

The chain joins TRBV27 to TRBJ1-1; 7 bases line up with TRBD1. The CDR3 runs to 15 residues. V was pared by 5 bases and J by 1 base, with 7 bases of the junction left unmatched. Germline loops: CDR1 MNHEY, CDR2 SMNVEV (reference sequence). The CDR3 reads CASSVGGQRNTEAFF. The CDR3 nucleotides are TGTGCCAGCAGTGTTGGGGGACAGAGGAACACTGAAGCTTTCTTT.